This entry is about one T cell receptor (beta chain). Its antigen is not known. The assay was immunoSEQ multiplex PCR, and TCRdb's table has in-frame clones only and misses some. This table has 20,000 or so clones, 44% appearing once. These data are taken from a study of siplizumab effects on memory and regulatory T cells. Turning to the study itself: At approximately 1 ug/mL of siplizumab or without drug, mixed lymphocyte reactions were set up in pairs. Overall study findings and caveats: Apparently more diverse than memory cells, naive T cells also seemed major alloresponse contributors. Alloreactive sequences whose origin lay in unstimulated CD4+ memory cells were significantly reduced by siplizumab.

Germline trimming cut 4 bases from V and 4 bases from J; bases unmatched to any gene: 2. CDR1 is SGHNT, CDR2 YENEEA, per germline. The CDR3 has 15 amino acids. In the mixed lymphocyte reaction, cells were cocultured for about six days at 37°C. The sequence derives from a human donor in good health; the cells came from an allogeneic mixed lymphocyte reaction. Some clones in this sample may be carry-over from other donors' samples. Sequencing used CFSE-low (dividing) CD4+ T cells sorted from an allogeneic mixed lymphocyte reaction. The chain combines TRBV11-3 with TRBJ2-2; 11 nucleotides align to TRBD1. DNA for the CDR3: TGTGCCAGCAGCTCCGGGACAGGGGGCACCGGGGAGCTGTTTTTT. It translates to CASSSGTGGTGELFF.